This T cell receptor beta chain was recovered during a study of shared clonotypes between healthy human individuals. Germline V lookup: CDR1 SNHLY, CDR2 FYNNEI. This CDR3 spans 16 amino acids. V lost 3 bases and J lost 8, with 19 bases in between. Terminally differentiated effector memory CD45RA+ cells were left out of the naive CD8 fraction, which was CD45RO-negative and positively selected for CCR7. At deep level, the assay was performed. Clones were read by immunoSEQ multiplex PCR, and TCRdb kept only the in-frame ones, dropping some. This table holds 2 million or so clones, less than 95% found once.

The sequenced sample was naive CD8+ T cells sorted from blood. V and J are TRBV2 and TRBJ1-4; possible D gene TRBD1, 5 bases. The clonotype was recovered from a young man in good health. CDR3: CASSDQGAGLNEKLFF. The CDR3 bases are TGTGCCAGCAGTGATCAAGGGGCAGGGCTAAACGAAAAACTGTTTTTT.